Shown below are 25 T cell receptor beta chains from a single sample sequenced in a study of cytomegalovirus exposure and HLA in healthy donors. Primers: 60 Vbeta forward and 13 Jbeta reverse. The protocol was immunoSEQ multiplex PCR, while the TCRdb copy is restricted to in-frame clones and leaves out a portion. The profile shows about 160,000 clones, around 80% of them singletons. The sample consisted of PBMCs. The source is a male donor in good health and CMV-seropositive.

CDR3 in DNA: TGTGCCAGCGGGGCTACCTCCTATAATTCACCCCTCCACTTT. Protein: CASGATSYNSPLHF. The chain couples TRBV6-6 to TRBJ1-6, with D possibly matching TRBD1 (5 bases). The CDR3 spans 14 residues. The germline V and J ends were trimmed by 8 bases and 0 bases, with 8 bases remaining between them. CDR1 MNHNY and CDR2 SVGAGI come from the germline V gene (reference sequence).

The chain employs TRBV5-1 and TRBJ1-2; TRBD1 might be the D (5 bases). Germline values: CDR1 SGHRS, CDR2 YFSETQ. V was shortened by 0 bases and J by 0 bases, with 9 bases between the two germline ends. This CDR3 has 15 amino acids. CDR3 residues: CASSLDPGTNYGYTF. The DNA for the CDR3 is TGCGCCAGCAGCTTGGATCCAGGGACTAACTATGGCTACACCTTC.

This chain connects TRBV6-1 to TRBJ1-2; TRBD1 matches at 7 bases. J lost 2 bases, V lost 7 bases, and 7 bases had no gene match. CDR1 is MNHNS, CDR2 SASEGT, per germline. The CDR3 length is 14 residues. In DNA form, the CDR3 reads TGTGCCAGCATTTGGGACAGCCAAAACTATGGCTACACCTTC. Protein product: CASIWDSQNYGYTF.

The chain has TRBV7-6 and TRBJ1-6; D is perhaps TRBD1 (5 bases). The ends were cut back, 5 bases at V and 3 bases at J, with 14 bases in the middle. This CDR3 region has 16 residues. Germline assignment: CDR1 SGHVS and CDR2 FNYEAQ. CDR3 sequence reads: CASSLRASNYNSPLHF. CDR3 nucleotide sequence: TGTGCCAGCAGCCTCAGGGCTTCAAACTATAATTCACCCCTCCACTTT. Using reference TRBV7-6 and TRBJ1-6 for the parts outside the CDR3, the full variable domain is GAGVSQSPRYKVTKRGQDVALRCDPISGHVSLYWYRQALGQGPEFLTYFNYEAQQDKSGLPNDRFSAERPEGSISTLTIQRTEQRDSAMYRCASSLRASNYNSPLHFGNGTRLTVT.

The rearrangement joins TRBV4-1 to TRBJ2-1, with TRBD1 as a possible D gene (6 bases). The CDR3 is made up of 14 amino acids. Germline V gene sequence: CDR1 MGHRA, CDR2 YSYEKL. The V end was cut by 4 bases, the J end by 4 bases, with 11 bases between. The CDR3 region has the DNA TGCGCCAGCAGCCCCAGGGACACTTACAATGAGCAGTTCTTC. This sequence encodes CASSPRDTYNEQFF.

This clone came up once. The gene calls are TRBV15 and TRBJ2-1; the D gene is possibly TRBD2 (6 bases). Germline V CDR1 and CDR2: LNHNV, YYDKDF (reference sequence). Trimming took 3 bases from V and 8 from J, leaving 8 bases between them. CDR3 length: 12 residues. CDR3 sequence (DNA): TGTGCCACCAGCAGTGGGACTTATGAGCAGTTCTTC. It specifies CATSSGTYEQFF.

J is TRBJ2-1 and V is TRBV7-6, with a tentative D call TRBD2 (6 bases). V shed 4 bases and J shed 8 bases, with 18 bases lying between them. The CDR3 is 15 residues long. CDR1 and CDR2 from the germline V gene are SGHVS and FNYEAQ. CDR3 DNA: TGTGCCAGCAGCTCCCGACTAGGCTCGGGGGATGAGCAGTTCTTC. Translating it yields CASSSRLGSGDEQFF.

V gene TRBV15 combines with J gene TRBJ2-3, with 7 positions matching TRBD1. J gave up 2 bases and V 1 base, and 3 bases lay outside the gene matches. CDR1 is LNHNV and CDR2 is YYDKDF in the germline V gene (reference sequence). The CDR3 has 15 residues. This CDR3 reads CATSRGQGATDTQYF. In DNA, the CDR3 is TGTGCCACCAGCAGAGGACAGGGTGCCACAGATACGCAGTATTTT.

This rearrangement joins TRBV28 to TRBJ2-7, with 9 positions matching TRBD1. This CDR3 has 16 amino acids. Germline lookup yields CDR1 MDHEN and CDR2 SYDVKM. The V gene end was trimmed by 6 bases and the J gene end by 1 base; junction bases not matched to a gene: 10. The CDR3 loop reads CASSLKAGTGSYEQYF. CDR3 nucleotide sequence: TGTGCCAGCAGCCTCAAGGCAGGGACAGGGTCCTACGAGCAGTACTTC.

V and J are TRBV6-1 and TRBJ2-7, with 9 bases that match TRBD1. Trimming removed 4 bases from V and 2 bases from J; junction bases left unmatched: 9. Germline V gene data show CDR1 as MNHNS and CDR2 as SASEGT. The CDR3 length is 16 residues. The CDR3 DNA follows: TGTGCCAGCAGTGCCGCCACAGGGGGCGCGACCTACGAGCAGTACTTC. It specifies CASSAATGGATYEQYF.

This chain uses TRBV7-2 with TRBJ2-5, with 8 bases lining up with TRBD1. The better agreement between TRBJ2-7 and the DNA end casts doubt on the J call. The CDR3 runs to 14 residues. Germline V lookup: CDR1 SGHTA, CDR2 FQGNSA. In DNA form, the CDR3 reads TGTGCCAGCAGCTCGACAGGGGCGCGGAGCGAGCAGTACTTC. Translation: CASSSTGARSEQYF.

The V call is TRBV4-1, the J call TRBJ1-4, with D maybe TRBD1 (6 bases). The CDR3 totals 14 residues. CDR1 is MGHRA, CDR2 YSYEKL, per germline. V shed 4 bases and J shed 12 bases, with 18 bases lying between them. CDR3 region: CASSPGGLARELFF. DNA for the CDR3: TGCGCCAGCAGCCCTGGGGGCCTGGCACGAGAACTGTTTTTT.

The CDR3 loop reads CASSLLPRGTEAFF. Here the CDR3 DNA reads TGTGCCAGCAGTTTACTTCCAAGGGGCACTGAAGCTTTCTTT. The chain carries TRBV27 and TRBJ1-1, with a tentative D call TRBD1 (5 bases). V was pared by 2 bases and J by 4 bases, with 11 bases between. Germline V lookup: CDR1 MNHEY, CDR2 SMNVEV (reference sequence). The CDR3 runs 14 residues.

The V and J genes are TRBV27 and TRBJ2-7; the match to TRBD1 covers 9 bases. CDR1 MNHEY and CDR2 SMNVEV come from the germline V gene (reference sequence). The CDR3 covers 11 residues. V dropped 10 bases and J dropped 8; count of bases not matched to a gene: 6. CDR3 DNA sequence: TGTGCCACAGGGACAGGGCATAAGCAGTACTTC. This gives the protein CATGTGHKQYF.

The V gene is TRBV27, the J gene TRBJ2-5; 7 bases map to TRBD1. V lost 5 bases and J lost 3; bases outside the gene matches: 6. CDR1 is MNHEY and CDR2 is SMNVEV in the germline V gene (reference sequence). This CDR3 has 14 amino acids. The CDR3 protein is CASSPLGTEETQYF. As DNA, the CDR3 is TGTGCCAGCAGTCCCCTGGGGACAGAAGAGACCCAGTACTTC.

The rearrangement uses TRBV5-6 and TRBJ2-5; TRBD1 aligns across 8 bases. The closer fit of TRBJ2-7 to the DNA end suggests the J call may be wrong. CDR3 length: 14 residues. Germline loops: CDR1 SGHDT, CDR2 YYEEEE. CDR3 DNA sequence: TGTGCCAGCAGGGGGACAGGCCCCTCCTACGAGCAGTACTTC. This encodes CASRGTGPSYEQYF.

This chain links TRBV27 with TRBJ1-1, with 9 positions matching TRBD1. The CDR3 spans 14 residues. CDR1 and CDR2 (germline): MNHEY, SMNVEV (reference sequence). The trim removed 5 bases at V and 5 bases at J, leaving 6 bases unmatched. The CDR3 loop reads CASSLGQGLTEAFF. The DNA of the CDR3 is TGTGCCAGCAGTCTGGGACAGGGTTTGACTGAAGCTTTCTTT.

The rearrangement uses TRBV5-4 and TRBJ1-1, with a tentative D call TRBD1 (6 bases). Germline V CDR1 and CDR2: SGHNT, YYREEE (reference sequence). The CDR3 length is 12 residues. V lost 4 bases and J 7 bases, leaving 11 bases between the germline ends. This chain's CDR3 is CASSIGTREAFF. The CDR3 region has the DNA TGTGCCAGCAGCATCGGGACACGTGAAGCTTTCTTT.

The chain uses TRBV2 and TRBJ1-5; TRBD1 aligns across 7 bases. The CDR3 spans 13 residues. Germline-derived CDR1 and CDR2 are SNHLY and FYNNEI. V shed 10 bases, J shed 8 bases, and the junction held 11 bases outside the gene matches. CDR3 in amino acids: CATRTSRGEPQHF. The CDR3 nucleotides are TGTGCCACCAGGACGTCCAGGGGGGAGCCCCAGCATTTT.

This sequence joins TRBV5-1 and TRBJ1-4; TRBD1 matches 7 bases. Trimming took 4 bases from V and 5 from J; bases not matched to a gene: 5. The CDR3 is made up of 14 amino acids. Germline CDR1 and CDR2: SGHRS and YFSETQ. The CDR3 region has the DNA TGCGCCAGCAGCGCCGGGACAGAGAATGAAAAACTGTTTTTT. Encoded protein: CASSAGTENEKLFF. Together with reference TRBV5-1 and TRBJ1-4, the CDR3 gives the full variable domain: KAGVTQTPRYLIKTRGQQVTLSCSPISGHRSVSWYQQTPGQGLQFLFEYFSETQRNKGNFPGRFSGRQFSNSRSEMNVSTLELGDSALYLCASSAGTENEKLFFGSGTQLSVL.

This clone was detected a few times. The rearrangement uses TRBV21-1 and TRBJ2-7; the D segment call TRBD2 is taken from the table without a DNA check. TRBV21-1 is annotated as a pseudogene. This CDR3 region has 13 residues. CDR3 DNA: TGTGCCAGCAGCACCGAAGGAGGACCCGAGCAGTACTTC. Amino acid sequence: CASSTEGGPEQYF.

The CDR3 nucleotides are TGCAGCGTTGAGGTCGGGAAGAATCAGCCCCAGCATTTT. The encoded protein is CSVEVGKNQPQHF. The rearrangement links TRBV29-1 to TRBJ1-5; D is unclear. CDR1 and CDR2 from the germline V gene are SQVTM and ANQGSEA. Trimming took 3 bases from V and 4 from J, leaving 10 bases between them. There are 13 residues in the CDR3.

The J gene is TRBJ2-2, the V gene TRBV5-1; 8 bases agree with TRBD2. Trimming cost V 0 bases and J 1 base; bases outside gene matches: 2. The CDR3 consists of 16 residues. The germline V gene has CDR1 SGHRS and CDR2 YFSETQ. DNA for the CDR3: TGCGCCAGCAGCTTGGCCCTAGCGGGGAACACCGGGGAGCTGTTTTTT. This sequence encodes CASSLALAGNTGELFF.

CDR3 amino acids: CASSAGGTEAFF. CDR3 DNA: TGTGCCAGCAGCGCGGGAGGCACTGAAGCTTTCTTT. This chain links TRBV13 with TRBJ1-1, with D unresolved. The CDR3 spans 12 residues. The V gene's germline CDR1 is PRHDT and CDR2 FYEKMQ (reference sequence). V dropped 5 bases and J dropped 4 bases, with 8 bases sitting between them.

CDR3 residues: CAISPDSTGYTF. CDR3 DNA: TGTGCCATCAGCCCCGACTCGACCGGCTACACCTTC. The J gene is TRBJ1-2, the V gene TRBV10-3; D ambiguous. In germline, CDR1 is ENHRY, CDR2 SYGVKD. This CDR3 is 12 amino acids long. The germline V and J ends were trimmed by 6 bases and 8 bases, with 13 bases remaining between them.